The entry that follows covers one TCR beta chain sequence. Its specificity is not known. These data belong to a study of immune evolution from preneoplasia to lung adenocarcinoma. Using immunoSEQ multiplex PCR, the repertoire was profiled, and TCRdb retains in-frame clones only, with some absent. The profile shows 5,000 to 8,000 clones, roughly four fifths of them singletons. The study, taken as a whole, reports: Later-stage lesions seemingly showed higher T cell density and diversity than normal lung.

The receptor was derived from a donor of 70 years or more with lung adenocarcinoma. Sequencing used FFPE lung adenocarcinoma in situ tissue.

CDR3 in DNA: TGTGCCAGCAGCCCGGACGGAGGCAATCAGCCCCAGCATTTT. Its protein is CASSPDGGNQPQHF. The V and J genes are TRBV7-9 and TRBJ1-5; D unresolved. V was trimmed by 5 bases and J by 2 bases, leaving 10 bases between them. There are 14 residues in the CDR3. The germline V gene has CDR1 SEHNR and CDR2 FQNEAQ (reference sequence).